This TCR beta chain is from a study of identifying expanded T cells in peripheral blood. Study-wide results and limits: Two-week clone count variance significantly increased as total template count grew. About 1.2 clones differed between technical replicates, versus approximately 17 and 20 over time.

No infections or other immune events were documented during collection. Only in-frame clones appear in the TCRdb table, and some are missing; sequencing was by immunoSEQ multiplex PCR. The table shows approximately 90,000 clones, with roughly 85% occurring only once. Germline CDR1 is LGHNA and CDR2 is YNFKEQ. V dropped 3 bases and J dropped 10; count of bases not matched to a gene: 17. This CDR3 has 16 amino acids. Regarding this clone: Its antigen remains unidentified.

The TCR originated in a person aged 18 to 75 in good health. Sequencing was done on a sample of blood. This chain uses TRBV4-2 with TRBJ1-1; 7 nucleotides line up with TRBD1. The CDR3 DNA is TGTGCCAGCAGCCAGATGTACGACAGGGAGTTTATCGGAGCTTTCTTT. Its translation: CASSQMYDREFIGAFF.